This record covers a single T cell receptor (beta chain). This clone was found a few times. Which antigen it targets is not known. It has no much larger one-base neighbor in the sample; base qualities were not kept. The collaborating institutions used their own protocols to collect whole blood in K2EDTA tubes. For TCRbeta analysis, collaborators shipped samples as frozen whole blood, isolated PBMCs, or DNA extracted from either of those sample types. This specimen belongs to a study of blood T cell repertoires in COVID-19 (dated by TCRdb to 2019 to 2021). As for the study more broadly: The collaborator samples originated in the United States, Italy and Spain and spanned the acute and convalescent phases of COVID-19. The prospective study material was composed of cDNA or gDNA derived from T cells, B-cell-depleted T cells, or PBMCs. The samples were drawn from the first 160 participants of the ongoing ImmuneRACE study and from roughly 1,300 subjects provided by 6 global collaborators. The dataset comprised deeply sampled blood TCRbeta repertoires from subjects exposed to, actively infected with, or recovered from COVID-19. The repertoires were made available in a free public database intended to serve as a resource for research on the immune response to SARS-CoV-2. Where available, HLA class I and class II types were obtained from metadata supplied by the sample provider rather than from assay-based typing. Nearly every sample came with metadata listing a de-identified subject ID, COVID-19 status, age in years and sex.

Study-wide findings and limitations: How much clinical and demographic metadata was included differed by source and by participant, and the metadata was provided uncurated.

TCRbeta CDR3 regions were amplified from genomic DNA by means of the immunoSEQ Assay, a bias-controlled multiplex PCR. As for the authors' bioinformatics: The number of nucleated cells in each sample was estimated from the amplification of reference gene primers within the assay. To quantify the absolute abundance of each unique TCRbeta CDR3 rearrangement, sequence reads were collapsed and filtered. For each sample, productive Simpson clonality was calculated by taking the square root of Simpson's diversity index across productive rearrangements. TCRdb provides this immuneACCESS table in a form limited to in-frame rearrangements. Some clones are lacking; in checked studies, under half of them reflect an unresolved V gene, and why the rest are absent is not known. Clone size and the V and J calls come from that table; the DNA yielded D and trimming. Here the sample has about 190,000 clones; 70% to 90% occur a single time. The ten largest clones capture around 4.9% of the sample.

The CDR3 sequence holds 15 residues, the cysteine and phenylalanine included. Only the CDR3 part of the read is kept: 45 bases, read in frame from the first base. The germline ends are 19 bases apart after V is trimmed by 7 bases and J by 3 bases. The CDR1 and CDR2 encoded by the germline V gene are MNHEY and SVGAGI. This TCR was sampled from a woman aged 80 or over with acute or convalescent COVID-19. The chain uses TRBV6-5 and TRBJ2-7; a tentative D match to TRBD2 spans 5 bases. The source material was peripheral blood. The CDR3 has the sequence CASKFLRGPDYEQYF. The bases are TGTGCCAGCAAGTTTTTGAGAGGGCCCGACTACGAGCAGTACTTC.